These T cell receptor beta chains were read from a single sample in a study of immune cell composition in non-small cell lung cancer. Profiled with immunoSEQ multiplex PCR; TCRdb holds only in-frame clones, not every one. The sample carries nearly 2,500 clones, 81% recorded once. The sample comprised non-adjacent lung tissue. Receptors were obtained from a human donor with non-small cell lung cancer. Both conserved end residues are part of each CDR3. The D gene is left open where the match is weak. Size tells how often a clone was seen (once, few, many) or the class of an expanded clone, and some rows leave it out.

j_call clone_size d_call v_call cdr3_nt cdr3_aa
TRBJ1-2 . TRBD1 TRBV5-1 TGCGCCAGCAGCTTGGGCATGGGACAGGGGGACTATGGCTACACCTTC CASSLGMGQGDYGYTF
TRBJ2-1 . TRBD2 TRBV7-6 TGTGCCAGCAGCTTAGGGGCGGGAGACCCCAATGAGCAGTTCTTC CASSLGAGDPNEQFF
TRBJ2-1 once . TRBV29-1 TGCAGCGGATCGGACAGCTCCTACAATGAGCAGTTCTTC CSGSDSSYNEQFF
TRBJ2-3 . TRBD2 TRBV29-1 TGCAGCGTCGCGGGGGCAGATACGCAGTATTTT CSVAGADTQYF
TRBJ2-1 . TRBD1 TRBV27 TGTGCCAGCAGTTGGGTTGGGGACAGGGGGTCGAATGAGCAGTTCTTC CASSWVGDRGSNEQFF
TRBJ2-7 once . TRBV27 TGTGCCAGCAGCGGTCTGGGTAGGGGTAAGCAGTACTTC CASSGLGRGKQYF
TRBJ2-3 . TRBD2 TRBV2 TGTGCCAGCAGGCAGACTAGCGGGTCTAGCACAGATACGCAGTATTTT CASRQTSGSSTDTQYF
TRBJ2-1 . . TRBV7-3 TGTGCCAGCAGTCTAGGGGCCCCCACTGAGCAGTTCTTC CASSLGAPTEQFF
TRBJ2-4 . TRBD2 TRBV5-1 TGCGCCAGCAGCTTGGTGGTTAGCGGGGGTCTGAGGTCCAAAAACATTCAGTACTTC CASSLVVSGGLRSKNIQYF
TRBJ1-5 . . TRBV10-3 TGTGCCAGCAGGCTATCCGACAGCAGCAATCAGCCCCAGCATTTT CASRLSDSSNQPQHF
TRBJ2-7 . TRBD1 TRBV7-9 TGTGCCAGCAGCTGGACCGGGACAGACTACGAGCAGTACTTC CASSWTGTDYEQYF
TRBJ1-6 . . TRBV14 TGTGCCAGCAGCCTAGAAGCGGGGGTCTATAATTCACCCCTCCACTTT CASSLEAGVYNSPLHF
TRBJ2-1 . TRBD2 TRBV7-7 TGTGCTAGCAGCCCAGCACTAGCGGAATACAATGAGCAGTTCTTC CASSPALAEYNEQFF
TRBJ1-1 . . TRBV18 TGTGCCAGCTCACCGTCCGGGAACACTGAAGCTTTCTTT CASSPSGNTEAFF
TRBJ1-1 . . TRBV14 TGTGCCAGCAGCCAAGACGGGGGTACTGAAGCTTTCTTT CASSQDGGTEAFF
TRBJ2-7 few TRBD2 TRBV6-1 TGTGCCAGCAGTGAACAATCATGGACTAGCGGGAGGTTCGAGCAGTACTTC CASSEQSWTSGRFEQYF
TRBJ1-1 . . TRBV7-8 TGTGCCAGCAGCTTAGGTGTGGGCGCCGCTGAAGCTTTCTTT CASSLGVGAAEAFF
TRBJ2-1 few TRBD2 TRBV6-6 TGTGCCAGCAGCCCCTGGGTAGCGGGAGGAATATCTGAGCAGTTCTTC CASSPWVAGGISEQFF
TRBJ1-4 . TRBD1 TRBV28 TGTGCCAGCAGTTTGGGACAGGGAAATGAAAAACTGTTTTTT CASSLGQGNEKLFF
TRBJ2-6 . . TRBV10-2 TGCGCCAGCAGTGATCGGTCCTCTGGGGCCAACGTCCTGACTTTC CASSDRSSGANVLTF
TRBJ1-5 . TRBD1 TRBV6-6 TGTGCCAGCAGGCCGCCGGGAGGGGGCGGTCAGCCCCAGCATTTT CASRPPGGGGQPQHF
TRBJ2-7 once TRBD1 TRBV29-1 TGCAGCGTTGACGGGACAGGGGCCTACGAGCAGTACTTC CSVDGTGAYEQYF
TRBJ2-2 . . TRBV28 TGTGCAGCGTCTGGCGGGGAGCTGTTTTTT CAASGGELFF
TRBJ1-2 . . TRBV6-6 TGTGCCAGCAGCACAGACCCATTGGGTGGCTACACCTTC CASSTDPLGGYTF
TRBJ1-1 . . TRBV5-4 TGTGCCAGCAGCCCTAGATCCGAGGGAACTGAAGCTTTCTTT CASSPRSEGTEAFF
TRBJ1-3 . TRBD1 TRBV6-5 TGTGCCAGCAGTCAGACAGGGGGCTCTGGAAACACCATATATTTT CASSQTGGSGNTIYF
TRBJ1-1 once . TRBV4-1 TGCGCCAGCAGCCAAGATGTACAGGGAATATTGAACACTGAAGCTTTCTTT CASSQDVQGILNTEAFF
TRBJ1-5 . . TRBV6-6 TGTGCCAGCAGTTACTCGATGGCAGGCAATCAGCCCCAGCATTTT CASSYSMAGNQPQHF
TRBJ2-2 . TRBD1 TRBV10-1 TGCGCCAGCAGTTCCGCCGGGACAGGGGTTTTTTACACCGGGGAGCTGTTTTTT CASSSAGTGVFYTGELFF
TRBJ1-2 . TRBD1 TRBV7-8 TGTGCCAGCAGCACAGAACGACCGGGACAGGGAACTGGCTACACCTTC CASSTERPGQGTGYTF
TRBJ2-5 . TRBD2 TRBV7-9 TGTGCCAGCAGACGGGAGGGAACCCAAGAGACCCAGTACTTC CASRREGTQETQYF
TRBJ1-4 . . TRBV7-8 TGTGCCAGCAGCTTAGGGGGGGAAACTAATGAAAAACTGTTTTTT CASSLGGETNEKLFF
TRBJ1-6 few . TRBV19 TGTGCCAGTAGTATAACCCTCTCGGATTCACCCCTCCACTTT CASSITLSDSPLHF
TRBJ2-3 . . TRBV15 TGTGCCACCAGCGCAAGCGGAACTAGCACAGATACGCAGTATTTT CATSASGTSTDTQYF
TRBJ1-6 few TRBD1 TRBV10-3 TGTGCCAGCAGCGAAACCACAGGGGATAATTCACCCCTCCACTTT CASSETTGDNSPLHF
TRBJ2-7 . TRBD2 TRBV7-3 TGTGCCAGCAGCTTCAAGCGGGGATACGAGCAGTACTTC CASSFKRGYEQYF
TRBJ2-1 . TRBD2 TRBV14 TGTGCCAGCAGCCAAGTTAGCGGGAGGGGCGATGAGCAGTTCTTC CASSQVSGRGDEQFF
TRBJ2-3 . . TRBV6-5 TGTGCCAGCAGCTACAGATCCGGTTGGGGGGCAGATACGCAGTATTTT CASSYRSGWGADTQYF
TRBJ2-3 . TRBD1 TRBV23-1 TGCGCCAGCCAGGTGGGACAGGGTTACACAGATACGCAGTATTTT CASQVGQGYTDTQYF
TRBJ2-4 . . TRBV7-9 TGTGCCAGCAGCAATCTAGAGGCTTACAAAAACATTCAGTACTTC CASSNLEAYKNIQYF